This is a list of T cell receptor beta chains from one sample in a study of Ad26.COV2.S vaccination and SARS-CoV-2 variants. This table comes from immunoSEQ multiplex PCR, and its TCRdb copy is limited to in-frame clones, with some not included. The data hold roughly 680,000 clones, with roughly 90% observed a single time. The starting material was peripheral blood, obtained in a trial of Ad26.COV2.S vaccine versus placebo. The receptors derive from a person between 18 and 60 years old who received the Ad26.COV2.S COVID-19 vaccine or a placebo. Both conserved end residues are part of each CDR3. Fields, in order: J gene, CDR3 length, clone size, D gene, V gene, CDR3 DNA, CDR3 protein. D genes are given only for firm matches. Size is omitted from some rows. Given values are once, few, many or a class for expanded clones.

TRBJ1-1,16,-,-,TRBV2,TGTGCCAGCAGTGAAGCGCCCGCGCGGGGAACCACTGAAGCTTTCTTT,CASSEAPARGTTEAFF
TRBJ1-1,14,-,-,TRBV19,TGTGCCAGTAGTATTGGGGGTAGGGACACTGAAGCTTTCTTT,CASSIGGRDTEAFF
TRBJ1-4,15,-,-,TRBV5-1,TGCGCCAGCAGCTGGGTCTGGGGGCCTAATGAAAAACTGTTTTTT,CASSWVWGPNEKLFF
TRBJ2-5,15,-,-,TRBV5-1,TGCGCCAGCAGACGAGGTACGGGGGATACGGAGACCCAGTACTTC,CASRRGTGDTETQYF
TRBJ2-7,15,-,TRBD1,TRBV18,TGTGCCAGCTCACCAGCGGTTGGGACAGCCTACGAGCAGTACTTC,CASSPAVGTAYEQYF
TRBJ2-3,16,-,TRBD2,TRBV11-2,TGTGCCAGCAGCCCCAGACTAGCGGGATTCTCAGATACGCAGTATTTT,CASSPRLAGFSDTQYF
TRBJ2-5,14,-,-,TRBV2,TGTGCCAGCAGTCCACAGGGACCTGGAGAGACCCAGTACTTC,CASSPQGPGETQYF
TRBJ1-1,15,once,TRBD1,TRBV7-2,TGTGCCAGCAGACCGGACAGGGGCTGGAGCACTGAAGCTTTCTTT,CASRPDRGWSTEAFF
TRBJ1-1,15,-,-,TRBV6-1,TGTGCCAGCAGTGAACCCGGACGGGGATACACTGAAGCTTTCTTT,CASSEPGRGYTEAFF
TRBJ2-1,14,-,TRBD2,TRBV7-2,TGTGCCAGCAGCCGGGCTAGCGGCTACAATGAGCAGTTCTTC,CASSRASGYNEQFF
TRBJ1-5,15,-,-,TRBV6-5,TGTGCCAGCAGTCCGCTTCCGGGACGTGGTCAGCCCCAGCATTTT,CASSPLPGRGQPQHF
TRBJ1-2,13,-,TRBD1,TRBV3-1/TRBV3-2,TGTGCCAGCAGCCCGGGACAGAACTATGGCTACACCTTC,CASSPGQNYGYTF
TRBJ2-1,14,-,-,TRBV7-9,TGTGCCAGCAGCCCGAGGGGGAAGGGAGGTGAGCAGTTCTTC,CASSPRGKGGEQFF
TRBJ2-2,15,-,-,TRBV5-1,TGCGCCAGCAGCTCACTAGCCTCGAACACCGGGGAGCTGTTTTTT,CASSSLASNTGELFF
TRBJ2-1,13,-,TRBD2,TRBV19,TGTGCCAGTCGACTAGCGGGCGGGAATGAGCAGTTCTTC,CASRLAGGNEQFF
TRBJ2-1,15,-,-,TRBV3-1/TRBV3-2,TGTGCCAGCAGCCATACTAGTAGGCGCTACAATGAGCAGTTCTTC,CASSHTSRRYNEQFF
TRBJ2-1,14,once,-,TRBV19,TGTGCCAGTAGTATAGAGAATCTAGGCCTTGAGCAGTTCTTC,CASSIENLGLEQFF
TRBJ1-4,16,-,-,TRBV7-2,TGTGCCAGCAGCTTAGGACCGTCGGGGTCGGGTGAAAAACTGTTTTTT,CASSLGPSGSGEKLFF
TRBJ2-7,14,few,TRBD1,TRBV11-2,TGTGCCAGCAGCTTAGGGGACAGGGGCTACGAGCAGTACTTC,CASSLGDRGYEQYF
TRBJ1-5,15,few,-,TRBV7-7,TGTGCCAGCAGCTTAGTAGTTTATAGCAATCAGCCCCAGCATTTT,CASSLVVYSNQPQHF
TRBJ2-7,11,-,-,TRBV6-5,TGTGCCAGCATAGGGGAGTACGAGCAGTACTTC,CASIGEYEQYF
TRBJ2-5,14,-,-,TRBV14,TGTGCCAGCAGCCAGTACAGGGACGGAGAGACCCAGTACTTC,CASSQYRDGETQYF
TRBJ2-5,13,-,-,TRBV5-1,TGCGCCAGCAGTAGCGGCCAGAAAGAGACCCAGTACTTC,CASSSGQKETQYF
TRBJ2-2,14,-,-,TRBV12-5,TGTGCTAGTGGCTATGACTGGAACACCGGGGAGCTGTTTTTT,CASGYDWNTGELFF
TRBJ1-5,14,-,TRBD1,TRBV28,TGTGCCAGCAGTTCGGGACAGGGGAATCAGCCCCAGCATTTT,CASSSGQGNQPQHF
TRBJ1-2,13,-,-,TRBV20-1,TGCAGTGCTAGTAGTTCCGGGTCGATTGGCTACACCTTC,CSASSSGSIGYTF
TRBJ1-4,15,-,-,TRBV9,TGTGCCAGCAGCGTAGCTCCCGGGGTTAATGAAAAACTGTTTTTT,CASSVAPGVNEKLFF
TRBJ2-7,12,-,-,TRBV7-9,TGTGCCAGCAGCCCGAGCTCCTACGAGCAGTACTTC,CASSPSSYEQYF
TRBJ2-1,14,-,TRBD1,TRBV27,TGTGCCAGCAGTCGACAGGGCTCCTACAATGAGCAGTTCTTC,CASSRQGSYNEQFF
TRBJ1-1,13,-,-,TRBV12-3/TRBV12-4,TGTGCCAGCAGTGCCCTCGAGAACACTGAAGCTTTCTTT,CASSALENTEAFF
TRBJ1-1,13,once,-,TRBV5-1,TGCGCCAGCGGCCTCATAGGGTCCACTGAAGCTTTCTTT,CASGLIGSTEAFF
TRBJ1-1,15,-,-,TRBV6-5,TGTGCCAGCAGTTCCATCCTCACCGGGGGCACTGAAGCTTTCTTT,CASSSILTGGTEAFF
TRBJ1-1,15,-,-,TRBV3-1/TRBV3-2,TGTGCCAGCAGCCTCCCGGCAGGGTTGATAACTGAAGCTTTCTTT,CASSLPAGLITEAFF
TRBJ2-1,11,-,-,TRBV30,TGTGCCTGGAGTGTGGCGGATGAGCAGTTCTTC,CAWSVADEQFF
TRBJ2-7,14,-,-,TRBV7-2,TGTGCCAGCAGCCAACAGGGAGGGATTGACGAGCAGTACTTC,CASSQQGGIDEQYF
TRBJ1-5,11,-,-,TRBV20-1,TGCAGTGCGCAGGGAAATCAGCCCCAGCATTTT,CSAQGNQPQHF
TRBJ2-7,15,few,TRBD2,TRBV5-4,TGTGCCAGCAGCAGTAGCGGGAGGTACACCTACGAGCAGTACTTC,CASSSSGRYTYEQYF
TRBJ2-3,15,-,TRBD2,TRBV5-4,TGTGCCAGCAGCCCGCGGACTAGCGGGTACGATACGCAGTATTTT,CASSPRTSGYDTQYF
TRBJ2-3,18,-,-,TRBV7-2,TGTGCCAGCAGCCCAGGCGCGGGTCGCCCCTCTAGCACAGATACGCAGTATTTT,CASSPGAGRPSSTDTQYF
TRBJ2-2,11,-,-,TRBV3-1/TRBV3-2,TGTGCCAGCAGGTCTAACGGGGAGCTGTTTTTT,CASRSNGELFF
TRBJ2-7,15,few,TRBD1,TRBV6-5,TGTGCCAGCAGACCCACCCGGGACAGGGGCTACGAGCAGTACTTC,CASRPTRDRGYEQYF
TRBJ2-7,13,-,-,TRBV14,TGTGCCAGCAGCCGAAGGGGGGGCTACGAGCAGTACTTC,CASSRRGGYEQYF
TRBJ2-1,14,-,-,TRBV6-2/TRBV6-3,TGTGCCAGCAGTTACTACGGGGCGTACAATGAGCAGTTCTTC,CASSYYGAYNEQFF
TRBJ2-3,18,-,TRBD2,TRBV27,TGTGCCAGCAGTTTGGGCTTAATGACTAGCGGGATCACAGATACGCAGTATTTT,CASSLGLMTSGITDTQYF
TRBJ2-5,16,-,TRBD2,TRBV18,TGTGCCAGCTCACCCCTCGGGCCTCGGGAGGAGGAGACCCAGTACTTC,CASSPLGPREEETQYF
TRBJ2-5,11,-,-,TRBV20-1,TGCAGTGCTAGAGATCCGGACATTCTTTACTTC,CSARDPDILYF
TRBJ2-2,16,-,-,TRBV5-1,TGCGCCAGCAGCTTGATCCCAGAACTGAACACCGGGGAGCTGTTTTTT,CASSLIPELNTGELFF
TRBJ1-1,11,-,-,TRBV16,TGTGCCAGCAGCCACGACACTGAAGCTTTCTTT,CASSHDTEAFF
TRBJ2-7,14,-,TRBD2,TRBV3-1/TRBV3-2,TGTGCCAGCAGCCACCTAGCGGCCACCTACGAGCAGTACTTC,CASSHLAATYEQYF
TRBJ2-2,12,-,-,TRBV12-3/TRBV12-4,TGTGCCAGCACCTGGAACACCGGGGAGCTGTTTTTT,CASTWNTGELFF
TRBJ2-3,17,-,-,TRBV24-1,TGTGCCACCAGTGACCGCGGCGATAGCTGGGGCACAGATACGCAGTATTTT,CATSDRGDSWGTDTQYF
TRBJ1-2,14,-,-,TRBV6-5,TGTGCCAGCAGGAAAGGGGAGAGATACTATGGCTACACCTTC,CASRKGERYYGYTF
TRBJ1-2,15,-,-,TRBV6-1,TGTGCCAGCAGTGAAGCCGGGAAAGGAGAGAGTGGCTACACCTTC,CASSEAGKGESGYTF
TRBJ2-2,15,few,-,TRBV2,TGTGCCAGGATGGCAGGACAGCAGAACACCGGGGAGCTGTTTTTT,CARMAGQQNTGELFF
TRBJ2-7,12,few,-,TRBV3-1/TRBV3-2,TGTGCCAGCTCGGGGAGTAGATTCGAGCAGTACTTC,CASSGSRFEQYF
TRBJ1-1,13,-,-,TRBV30,TGTGCCTGGAGTGTACCCCTGTCCTCTGAAGCTTTCTTT,CAWSVPLSSEAFF
TRBJ2-2,13,-,-,TRBV6-5,TGTGCCAGCAGGGCCAGGGGTACCGGGGAGCTGTTTTTT,CASRARGTGELFF
TRBJ2-4,15,-,TRBD1,TRBV2,TGTGCCAGCAGGCCCGGGACAGGGGGCGCGGACATTCAGTACTTC,CASRPGTGGADIQYF